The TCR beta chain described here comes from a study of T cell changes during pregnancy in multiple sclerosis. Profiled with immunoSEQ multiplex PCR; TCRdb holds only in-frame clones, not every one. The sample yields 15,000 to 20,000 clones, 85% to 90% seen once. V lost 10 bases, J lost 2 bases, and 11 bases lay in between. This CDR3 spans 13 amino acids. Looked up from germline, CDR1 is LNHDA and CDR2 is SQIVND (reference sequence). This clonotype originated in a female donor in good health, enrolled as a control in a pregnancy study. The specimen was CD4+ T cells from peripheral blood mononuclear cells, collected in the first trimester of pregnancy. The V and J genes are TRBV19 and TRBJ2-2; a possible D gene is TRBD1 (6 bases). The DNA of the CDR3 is TGTGCCACCATGGACAGTAACACCGGGGAGCTGTTTTTT. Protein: CATMDSNTGELFF.